This TCR beta chain was captured by sequencing in a study of blood T cell repertoires in COVID-19. Study background: The United States, Italy and Spain supplied acute and convalescent COVID-19 samples. Sample material is recorded as cDNA or gDNA derived from T cells, B-cell-depleted T cells, or PBMCs.

V lost 5 bases and J lost 7; bases outside the gene matches: 7. The CDR3 loop spans 15 amino acids. Germline V CDR1 and CDR2: SGHNT, YENEEA. Either two negative PCRs, clearance, or symptom resolution qualified Cohort 3 donors as recovered. In the study's own analysis: The authors estimated nucleated cell counts from reference gene primer amplification. Sequencing used immunoSEQ multiplex PCR; TCRdb keeps in-frame clones, though not all of them. The DNA gave D and trimming, while V, J and clone size come from that table. The sample consists of a few hundred thousand clones, roughly 87% of them appearing once.

The specimen sequenced was PBMCs or T cells enriched from blood (not recorded which). The TCR originated in a woman aged 45-65 years who had recovered from COVID-19. This chain links TRBV11-3 with TRBJ2-1; 11 bases match TRBD1. The CDR3 here is CASSRIGQGANEQFF. In DNA form, the CDR3 reads TGTGCCAGCAGCCGGATAGGACAGGGGGCGAATGAGCAGTTCTTC. Full variable domain (missing parts from reference TRBV11-3 and TRBJ2-1): EAGVVQSPRYKIIEKKQPVAFWCNPISGHNTLYWYLQNLGQGPELLIRYENEEAVDDSQLPKDRFSAERLKGVDSTLKIQPAELGDSAVYLCASSRIGQGANEQFFGPGTRLTVL.